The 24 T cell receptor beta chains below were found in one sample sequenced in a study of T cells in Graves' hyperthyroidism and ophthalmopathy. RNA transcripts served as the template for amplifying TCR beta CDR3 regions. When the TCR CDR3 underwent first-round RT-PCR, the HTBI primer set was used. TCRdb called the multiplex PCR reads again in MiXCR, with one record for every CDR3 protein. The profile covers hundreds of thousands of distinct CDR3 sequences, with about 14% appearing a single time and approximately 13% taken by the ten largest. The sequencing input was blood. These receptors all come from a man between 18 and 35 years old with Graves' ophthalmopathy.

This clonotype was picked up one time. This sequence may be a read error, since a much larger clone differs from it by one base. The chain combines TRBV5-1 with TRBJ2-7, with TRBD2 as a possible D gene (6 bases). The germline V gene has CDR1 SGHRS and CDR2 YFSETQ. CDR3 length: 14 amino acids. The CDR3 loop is CASRFNSGRGEQYF. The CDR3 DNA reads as TGCGCCAGCCGCTTCAATAGCGGCAGAGGGGAGCAGTACTTC.

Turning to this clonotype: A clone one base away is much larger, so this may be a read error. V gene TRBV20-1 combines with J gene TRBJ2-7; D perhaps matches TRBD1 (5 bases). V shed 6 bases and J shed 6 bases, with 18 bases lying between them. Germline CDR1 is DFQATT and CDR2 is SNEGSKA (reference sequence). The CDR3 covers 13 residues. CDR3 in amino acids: CSARILTDFEQYF. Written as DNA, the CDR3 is TGCAGTGCGCGAATTTTGACAGATTTCGAGCAGTACTTC.

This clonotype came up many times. The CDR3 region is CASSGVAGIRNTQYF. The CDR3 DNA reads TGTGCCAGCAGTGGAGTAGCGGGGATCAGGAACACCCAGTACTTC. J is TRBJ2-5 and V is TRBV2; 8 bases fit TRBD2. Losses at the gene ends were 4 bases for V and 8 bases for J; bases not matched to a gene: 12. This CDR3 region has 15 residues. Germline assignment: CDR1 SNHLY and CDR2 FYNNEI.

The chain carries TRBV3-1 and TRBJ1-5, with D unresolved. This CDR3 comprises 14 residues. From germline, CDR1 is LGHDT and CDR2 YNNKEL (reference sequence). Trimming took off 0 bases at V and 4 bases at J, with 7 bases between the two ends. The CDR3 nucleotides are TGTGCCAGCAGCCAAGATCAAGGGAATCAGCCCCAGCATTTT. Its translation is CASSQDQGNQPQHF.

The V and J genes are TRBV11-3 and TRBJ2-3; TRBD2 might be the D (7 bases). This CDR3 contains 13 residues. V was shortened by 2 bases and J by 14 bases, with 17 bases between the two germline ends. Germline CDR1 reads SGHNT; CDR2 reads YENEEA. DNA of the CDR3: TGTGCCAGCAGCTTATATGGGGGGGCGTCTGCGTATTTT. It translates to CASSLYGGASAYF.

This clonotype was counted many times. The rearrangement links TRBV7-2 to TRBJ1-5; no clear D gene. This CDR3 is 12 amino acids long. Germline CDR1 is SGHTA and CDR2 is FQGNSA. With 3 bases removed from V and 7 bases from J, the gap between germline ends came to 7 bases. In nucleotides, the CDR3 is TGTGCCAGCAGCTTGGGGATACAGCCCCAGCATTTT. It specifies CASSLGIQPQHF.

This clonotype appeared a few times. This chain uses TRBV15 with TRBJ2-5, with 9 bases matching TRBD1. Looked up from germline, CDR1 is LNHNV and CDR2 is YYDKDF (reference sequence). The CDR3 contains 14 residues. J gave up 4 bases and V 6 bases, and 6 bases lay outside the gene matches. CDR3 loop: CATRTDRGGETQYF. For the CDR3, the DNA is TGTGCCACCAGGACGGACAGGGGAGGAGAGACCCAGTACTTC.

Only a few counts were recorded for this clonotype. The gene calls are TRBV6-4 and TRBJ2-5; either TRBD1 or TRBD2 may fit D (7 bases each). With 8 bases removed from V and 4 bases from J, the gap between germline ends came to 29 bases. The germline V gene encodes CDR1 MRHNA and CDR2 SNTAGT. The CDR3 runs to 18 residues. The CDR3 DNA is TGTGCCAGCTCCCTCAGGGGGGGGTACTCCCACCCCCCAGAGACCCAGTACTTC. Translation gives CASSLRGGYSHPPETQYF.

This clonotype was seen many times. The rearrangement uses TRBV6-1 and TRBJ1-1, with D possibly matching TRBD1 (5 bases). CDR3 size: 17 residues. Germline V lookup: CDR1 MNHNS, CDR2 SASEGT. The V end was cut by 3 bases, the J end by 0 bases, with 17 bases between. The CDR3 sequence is CASSDLGTLLMNTEAFF. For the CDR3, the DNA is TGTGCCAGCAGTGATCTAGGGACGTTGCTTATGAACACTGAAGCTTTCTTT.

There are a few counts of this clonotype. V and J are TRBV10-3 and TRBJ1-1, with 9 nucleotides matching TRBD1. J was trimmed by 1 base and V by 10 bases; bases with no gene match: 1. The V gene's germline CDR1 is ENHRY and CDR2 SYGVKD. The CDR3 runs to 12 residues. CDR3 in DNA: TGTGCCACGGGACAGGGGAACACTGAAGCTTTCTTT. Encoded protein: CATGQGNTEAFF.

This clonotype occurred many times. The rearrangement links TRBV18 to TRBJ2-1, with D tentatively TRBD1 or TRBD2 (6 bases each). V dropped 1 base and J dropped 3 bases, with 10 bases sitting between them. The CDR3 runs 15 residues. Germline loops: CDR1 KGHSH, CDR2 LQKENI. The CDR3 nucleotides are TGTGCCAGCTCACCACGACAGGACTACTACAATGAGCAGTTCTTC. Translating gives CASSPRQDYYNEQFF. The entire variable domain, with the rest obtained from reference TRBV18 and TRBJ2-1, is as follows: NAGVMQNPRHLVRRRGQEARLRCSPMKGHSHVYWYRQLPEEGLKFMVYLQKENIIDESGMPKERFSAEFPKEGPSILRIQQVVRGDSAAYFCASSPRQDYYNEQFFGPGTRLTVL.

The CDR3: CSARDPTAGSYNEQFF. The CDR3 bases are TGCAGTGCTAGAGACCCGACAGCGGGATCCTACAATGAGCAGTTCTTC. The rearrangement uses TRBV20-1 and TRBJ2-1; 7 bases line up with TRBD2. This CDR3 has 16 residues. Germline CDR1 and CDR2: DFQATT and SNEGSKA (reference sequence). J lost 1 base, V lost 0 bases, and 6 bases had no gene match.

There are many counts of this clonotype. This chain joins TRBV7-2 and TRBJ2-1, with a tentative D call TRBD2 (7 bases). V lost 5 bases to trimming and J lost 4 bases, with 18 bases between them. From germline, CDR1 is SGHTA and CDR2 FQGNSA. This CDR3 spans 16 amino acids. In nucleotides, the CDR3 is TGTGCCAGCAGCCCGAAGGGGGGGGCCGGATACAATGAGCAGTTCTTC. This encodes CASSPKGGAGYNEQFF. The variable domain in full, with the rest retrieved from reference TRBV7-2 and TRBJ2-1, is GAGVSQSPSNKVTEKGKDVELRCDPISGHTALYWYRQSLGQGLEFLIYFQGNSAPDKSGLPSDRFSAERTGGSVSTLTIQRTQQEDSAVYLCASSPKGGAGYNEQFFGPGTRLTVL.

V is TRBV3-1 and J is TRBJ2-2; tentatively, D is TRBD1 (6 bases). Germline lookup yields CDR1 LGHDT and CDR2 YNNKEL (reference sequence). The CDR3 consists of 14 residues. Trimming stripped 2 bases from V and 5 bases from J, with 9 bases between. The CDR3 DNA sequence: TGTGCCAGCAGCCAAATACAGGGAACCGGGGAGCTGTTTTTT. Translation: CASSQIQGTGELFF.

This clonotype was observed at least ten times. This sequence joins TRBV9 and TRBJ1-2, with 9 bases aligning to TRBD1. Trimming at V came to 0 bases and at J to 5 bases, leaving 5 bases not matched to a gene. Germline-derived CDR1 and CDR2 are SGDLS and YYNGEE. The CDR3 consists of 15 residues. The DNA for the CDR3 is TGTGCCAGCAGCGTAGGGGGACAGGGAGGATATGGCTACACCTTC. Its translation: CASSVGGQGGYGYTF.

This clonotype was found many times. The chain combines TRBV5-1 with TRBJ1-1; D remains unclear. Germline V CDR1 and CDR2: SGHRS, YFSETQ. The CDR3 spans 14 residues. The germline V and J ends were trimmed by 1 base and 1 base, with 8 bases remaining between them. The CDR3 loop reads CASSLNSENTEAFF. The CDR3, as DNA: TGCGCCAGCAGCTTGAACTCCGAGAACACTGAAGCTTTCTTT.

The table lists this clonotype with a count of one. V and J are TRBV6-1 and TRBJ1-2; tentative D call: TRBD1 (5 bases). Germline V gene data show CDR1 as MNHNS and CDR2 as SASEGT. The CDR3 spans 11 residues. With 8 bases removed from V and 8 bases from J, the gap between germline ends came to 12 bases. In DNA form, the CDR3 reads TGTGCCAGCGGGGGGGGGGGGGGCTACACCTTC. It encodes CASGGGGGYTF.

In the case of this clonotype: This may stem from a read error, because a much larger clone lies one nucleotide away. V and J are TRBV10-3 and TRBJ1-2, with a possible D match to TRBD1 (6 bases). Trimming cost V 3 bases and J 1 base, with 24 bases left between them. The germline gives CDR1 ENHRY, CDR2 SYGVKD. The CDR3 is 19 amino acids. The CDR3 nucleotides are TGTGCCATCAGTGAACTCCACGACCTCGGACAGCAAGTTAACTATGGCTACACCTTC. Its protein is CAISELHDLGQQVNYGYTF.

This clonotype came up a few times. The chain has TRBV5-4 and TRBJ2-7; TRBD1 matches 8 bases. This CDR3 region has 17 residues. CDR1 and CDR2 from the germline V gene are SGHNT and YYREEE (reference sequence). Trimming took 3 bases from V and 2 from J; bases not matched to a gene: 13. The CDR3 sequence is CASSSPGTGPTPYEQYF. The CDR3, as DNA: TGTGCCAGCAGCTCCCCTGGGACAGGTCCTACCCCCTACGAGCAGTACTTC.

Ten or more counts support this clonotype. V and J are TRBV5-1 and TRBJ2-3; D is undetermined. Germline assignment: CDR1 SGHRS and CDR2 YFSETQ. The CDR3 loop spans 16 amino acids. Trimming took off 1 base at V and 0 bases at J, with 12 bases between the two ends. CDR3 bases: TGCGCCAGCAGCTTGTGGCTGAGATCTAGCACAGATACGCAGTATTTT. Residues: CASSLWLRSSTDTQYF. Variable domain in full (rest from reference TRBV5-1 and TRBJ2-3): KAGVTQTPRYLIKTRGQQVTLSCSPISGHRSVSWYQQTPGQGLQFLFEYFSETQRNKGNFPGRFSGRQFSNSRSEMNVSTLELGDSALYLCASSLWLRSSTDTQYFGPGTRLTVL.

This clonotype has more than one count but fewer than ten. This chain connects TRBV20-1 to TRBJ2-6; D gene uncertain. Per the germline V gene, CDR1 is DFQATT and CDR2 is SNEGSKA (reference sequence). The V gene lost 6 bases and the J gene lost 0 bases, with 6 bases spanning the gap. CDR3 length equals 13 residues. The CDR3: CSAASSGANVLTF. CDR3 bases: TGCAGTGCGGCCTCCTCTGGGGCCAACGTCCTGACTTTC.

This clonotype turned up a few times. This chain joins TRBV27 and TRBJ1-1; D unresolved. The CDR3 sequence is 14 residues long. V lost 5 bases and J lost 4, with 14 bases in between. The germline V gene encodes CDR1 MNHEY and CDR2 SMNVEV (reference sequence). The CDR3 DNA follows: TGTGCCAGCAGTACTACCCCCCTAGGCACTGAAGCTTTCTTT. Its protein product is CASSTTPLGTEAFF.

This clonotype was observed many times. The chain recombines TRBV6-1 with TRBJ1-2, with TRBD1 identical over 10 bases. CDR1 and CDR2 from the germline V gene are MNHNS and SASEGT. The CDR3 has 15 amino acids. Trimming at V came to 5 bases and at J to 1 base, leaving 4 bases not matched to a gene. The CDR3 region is CASSYRDRGNYGYTF. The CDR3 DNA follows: TGTGCCAGCAGTTATCGGGACAGGGGTAACTATGGCTACACCTTC.

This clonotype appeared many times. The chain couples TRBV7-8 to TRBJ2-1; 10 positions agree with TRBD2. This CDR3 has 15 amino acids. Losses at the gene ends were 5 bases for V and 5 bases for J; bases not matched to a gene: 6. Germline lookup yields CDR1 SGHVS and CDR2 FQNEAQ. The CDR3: CASSTLAGADNEQFF. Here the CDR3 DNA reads TGTGCCAGCAGCACCCTAGCGGGAGCAGACAATGAGCAGTTCTTC.